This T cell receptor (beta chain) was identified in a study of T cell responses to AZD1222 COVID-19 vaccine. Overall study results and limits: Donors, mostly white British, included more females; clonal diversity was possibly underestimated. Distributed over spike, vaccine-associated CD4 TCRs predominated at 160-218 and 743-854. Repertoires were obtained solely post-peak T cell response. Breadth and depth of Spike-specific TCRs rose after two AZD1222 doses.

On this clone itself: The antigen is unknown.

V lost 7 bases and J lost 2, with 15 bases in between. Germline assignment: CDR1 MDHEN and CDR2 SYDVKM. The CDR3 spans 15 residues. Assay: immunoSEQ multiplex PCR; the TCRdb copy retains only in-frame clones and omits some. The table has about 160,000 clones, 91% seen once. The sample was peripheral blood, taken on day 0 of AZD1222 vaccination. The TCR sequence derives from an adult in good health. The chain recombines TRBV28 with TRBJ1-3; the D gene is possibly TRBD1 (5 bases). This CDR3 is CASTTQGGTGNTIYF. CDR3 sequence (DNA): TGTGCCAGCACCACCCAGGGAGGGACTGGAAACACCATATATTTT.